This TCR beta chain was identified in a study of T-cell memory formation after mild COVID-19. Each CDR3 protein gets one entry after TCRdb re-called the 5' RACE reads with MiXCR. The sample holds 470,000 or so distinct CDR3 sequences, roughly 18% seen once. Study-wide findings and caveats: Pre-infection memory carried some responding clones, suggesting that cross-reactive memory joined.

With respect to this clonotype: Its antigen remains unidentified.

The germline V gene encodes CDR1 KGHSH and CDR2 LQKENI. The CDR3 is 17 residues long. Trimming cost V 3 bases and J 3 bases; bases outside gene matches: 14. The sequenced sample was PBMCs or a T cell subset sorted from them (not recorded which). The chain uses TRBV18 and TRBJ2-7; the match to TRBD1 covers 7 bases. This receptor was identified in a man aged 18-30 years who had mild COVID-19 (a few samples of this study predate the infection). Cell type and time point are not known. The CDR3 loop reads CASSPLRIGGPYYEQYF. Written as DNA, the CDR3 is TGTGCCAGCTCACCCCTCCGAATAGGGGGCCCTTACTACGAGCAGTACTTC.